This T cell receptor (beta chain) was sequenced in a study of spatial heterogeneity in lung cancer. At the level of the study: Among detected sequences, beta-chain ones consistently exceeded alpha-chain ones in number. For the average unique TCR and UMI combination, more than eight occurrences appeared in raw reads.

Specified time point: sample taken at primary tumor resection. Unsorted whole RNA of tumor, nontumor lung or frozen PBMC was sequenced. TCRdb re-derived calls from the 5' RACE reads in MiXCR, one entry per CDR3 protein. Of about 38,000 distinct CDR3 sequences listed, 7.5% are singletons. The receptor was isolated from a male donor with early-stage non-small cell lung cancer. The sequenced sample was PBMCs, obtained at surgery.

DNA of the CDR3: TGTGCCAGCAGCCACCTCCGGGAAGCGGGGGGGCGAAGTACAGATACGCAGTATTTT. It encodes CASSHLREAGGRSTDTQYF. The rearrangement uses TRBV7-2 and TRBJ2-3; TRBD2 aligns across 10 bases. This CDR3 is built from 19 residues. V lost 5 bases, J lost 3 bases, and 17 bases stayed unmatched. Germline V gene sequence: CDR1 SGHTA, CDR2 FQGNSA.